These 24 T cell receptor beta chains were sequenced from one sample in a study of post-analysis software for immune sequencing data. TCR beta cDNA libraries had unique molecular identifiers. TCRdb fed the PCR reads into MiXCR, producing one record per CDR3 protein. The sample lists approximately 400,000 distinct CDR3 sequences, less than 40% occurring once. These receptors are not linked to any known antigen. Study-level findings and limits: In patients, TRBV5-6, TRBV5-1 and TRBV20-1 belonged to about five TRBV segments found more frequently than in controls.

The sequencing sample was made of blood. These receptors came from a girl aged 10-17 years with multiple sclerosis.

A few counts support this clonotype. This chain joins TRBV29-1 and TRBJ2-3; unclear D gene. This CDR3 has 14 residues. Germline V lookup: CDR1 SQVTM, CDR2 ANQGSEA. Trimming left V 3 bases short and J 0 bases short, with 10 bases between. CDR3 sequence (DNA): TGCAGCGTTGAGACGGGTCTTAGCACAGATACGCAGTATTTT. Protein: CSVETGLSTDTQYF.

This rearrangement joins TRBV3-1 to TRBJ2-1; 7 positions match TRBD2. Germline assignment: CDR1 LGHDT and CDR2 YNNKEL (reference sequence). Germline trimming cut 1 base from V and 5 bases from J; bases unmatched to any gene: 5. This CDR3 spans 15 amino acids. CDR3 amino acids: CASSQGAGVDNEQFF. DNA for the CDR3: TGTGCCAGCAGCCAAGGGGCGGGGGTGGACAATGAGCAGTTCTTC.

The chain couples TRBV30 to TRBJ1-6; D possibly corresponds to TRBD1 (5 bases). Germline V gene lookup returns CDR1 GTSNPN and CDR2 SVGIG (reference sequence). The V end lost 3 bases, the J end lost 6 bases, and 15 bases lay between the germline ends. The CDR3 spans 15 residues. CDR3 protein: CAWSSSGEGNSPLHF. CDR3 coding DNA: TGTGCCTGGAGCTCCTCGGGGGAGGGTAATTCACCCCTCCACTTT.

In its sample, this clonotype was seen a few times. The J gene is TRBJ2-3, the V gene TRBV7-2; 10 bases agree with TRBD2. CDR1 and CDR2 (germline): SGHTA, FQGNSA. The CDR3 loop spans 15 amino acids. V lost 4 bases to trimming and J lost 1 base; unmatched junction nucleotides: 2. CDR3 nucleotide sequence: TGTGCCAGCAGCTCCCTAGCGGGGGGCACAGATACGCAGTATTTT. It encodes CASSSLAGGTDTQYF.

This clonotype was seen more than once but under ten times. The rearrangement links TRBV14 to TRBJ2-7, with D hard to call. This CDR3 spans 12 amino acids. The germline V and J ends were trimmed by 3 bases and 10 bases, with 13 bases remaining between them. CDR1 is SGHDN, CDR2 FVKESK, per germline. CDR3 region: CASSHTALLQYF. CDR3 nucleotide sequence: TGTGCCAGCAGCCACACAGCCCTACTCCAGTACTTC.

This clonotype was counted only a few times. The CDR3 here is CASSLFSPGPQHF. DNA for the CDR3: TGTGCCAGCAGTTTATTTTCGCCAGGGCCCCAGCATTTT. The genes are TRBV27 and TRBJ1-5; D gene uncertain. This CDR3 contains 13 residues. V gave up 1 base and J gave up 9 bases, with 10 bases separating them. The germline CDR1 and CDR2 sequences are MNHEY and SMNVEV (reference sequence).

This clonotype was counted ten times or more. This chain links TRBV4-2 with TRBJ2-3; D is tentatively TRBD1 or TRBD2 (7 bases each). Germline V gene sequence: CDR1 LGHNA, CDR2 YNFKEQ. The CDR3 totals 18 residues. The V end was cut by 0 bases, the J end by 7 bases, with 23 bases between. CDR3 nucleotide sequence: TGTGCCAGCAGCCAAGAAGCCCCCCAAAGCAGGGGGGGTAATACGCAGTATTTT. Encoded protein: CASSQEAPQSRGGNTQYF.

The gene calls are TRBV12-3 or TRBV12-4 and TRBJ1-6; a weak D match, TRBD1 (6 bases). V shed 1 base and J shed 13 bases, with 11 bases lying between them. The CDR3 spans 13 residues. CDR3 amino acids: CASSLVGASPLHF. The CDR3 DNA is TGTGCCAGCAGTTTAGTGGGGGCATCGCCCCTCCACTTT.

This chain links TRBV6-5 with TRBJ2-7; D is possibly TRBD1 (5 bases). Trimming removed 2 bases from V and 7 bases from J, with 15 bases in between. CDR1 and CDR2 (germline): MNHEY, SVGAGI. This CDR3 is 14 amino acids long. The CDR3 nucleotides read TGTGCCAGCAGTTACACGCAGGGCTGGGAAGAGCAGTACTTC. Translated: CASSYTQGWEEQYF.

The chain links TRBV20-1 to TRBJ2-1; 11 nucleotides align to TRBD2. The CDR3 consists of 15 residues. With 2 bases clipped from V and 8 bases from J, the junction kept 8 bases outside the gene matches. Looked up from germline, CDR1 is DFQATT and CDR2 is SNEGSKA (reference sequence). In nucleotides, the CDR3 is TGCAGTGCTAGACCACTAGCGGGGGCCGGGGATGAGCAGTTCTTC. Translated: CSARPLAGAGDEQFF.

CDR3 DNA sequence: TGCAGTGCTAGTGAGGCAGCTAATTCACCCCTCCACTTT. This codes for CSASEAANSPLHF. V and J are TRBV20-1 and TRBJ1-6; D is undetermined. V was clipped by 3 bases and J by 6 bases, with 9 bases between them. This CDR3 has 13 residues. The V gene's germline CDR1 is DFQATT and CDR2 SNEGSKA (reference sequence).

V gene TRBV12-3 or TRBV12-4 combines with J gene TRBJ2-3; weak D call: TRBD2 (6 bases). V gave up 5 bases and J gave up 0 bases, with 15 bases separating them. CDR3 length equals 16 residues. CDR3 in amino acids: CASSLFRLDSTDTQYF. The CDR3 bases are TGTGCCAGCAGTCTTTTCCGACTAGACAGCACAGATACGCAGTATTTT.

This chain uses TRBV6-5 with TRBJ2-5; 12 positions match TRBD1. The CDR3 loop spans 15 amino acids. V lost 4 bases to trimming and J lost 6 bases; unmatched junction nucleotides: 6. The V gene's germline CDR1 is MNHEY and CDR2 SVGAGI. CDR3 coding DNA: TGTGCCAGCAGTTTCGGGACAGGGGGCGTCAAGACCCAGTACTTC. Its protein is CASSFGTGGVKTQYF.

The chain has TRBV20-1 and TRBJ1-2; unclear D gene. Looked up from germline, CDR1 is DFQATT and CDR2 is SNEGSKA (reference sequence). The length of the CDR3 is 11 residues. V was pared by 6 bases and J by 4 bases, with 9 bases between. The CDR3 DNA reads as TGCAGTGCACGGAGTCGCTATGGCTACACCTTC. It is translated as CSARSRYGYTF.

The V and J genes are TRBV20-1 and TRBJ2-7, with 12 positions matching TRBD2. CDR3 length equals 16 residues. J gave up 5 bases and V 4 bases, and 12 bases lay outside the gene matches. The V gene's germline CDR1 is DFQATT and CDR2 SNEGSKA (reference sequence). CDR3 residues: CSAKTSGGLTVHEQYF. The CDR3 DNA sequence: TGCAGTGCTAAGACTAGCGGGGGCCTCACGGTCCACGAGCAGTACTTC.

This clonotype was counted between two and nine times. The chain joins TRBV28 to TRBJ2-1, with 9 bases that match TRBD2. Trimming removed 2 bases from V and 2 bases from J; junction bases left unmatched: 4. In germline, CDR1 is MDHEN, CDR2 SYDVKM. The CDR3 has 16 residues. CDR3 bases: TGTGCCAGCAGTTTACCGCGGGGGGGCACCTACAATGAGCAGTTCTTC. Translated: CASSLPRGGTYNEQFF.

The chain is built from TRBV12-3 or TRBV12-4 and TRBJ1-1; D not certain. There are 12 residues in the CDR3. The V and J ends lost 7 bases and 5 bases respectively, with 11 bases between them. CDR3 sequence: CASIKHRTEAFF. CDR3 DNA: TGTGCCAGCATCAAACATAGAACTGAAGCTTTCTTT.

The chain employs TRBV9 and TRBJ2-5; TRBD2 aligns across 8 bases. The CDR3 is 15 residues long. CDR1 and CDR2 (germline): SGDLS, YYNGEE. J was trimmed by 2 bases and V by 0 bases; bases with no gene match: 3. CDR3 region: CASSVAAGGQETQYF. The DNA of the CDR3 is TGTGCCAGCAGCGTAGCGGCGGGGGGACAAGAGACCCAGTACTTC.

This clonotype was observed a few times. The chain couples TRBV12-5 to TRBJ2-2, with D possibly being TRBD1 (5 bases). The CDR3 is 15 amino acids. Trimming stripped 5 bases from V and 4 bases from J, with 14 bases between. Germline loops: CDR1 LGHNT, CDR2 FRNRAP. In DNA, the CDR3 is TGTGCTAGTGGTCGAAATACAGGAGCCACCGGGGAGCTGTTTTTT. Its translation is CASGRNTGATGELFF.

This clonotype occurred a few times. The chain uses TRBV6-5 and TRBJ2-3; 7 bases match TRBD1. Germline assignment: CDR1 MNHEY and CDR2 SVGAGI. Trimming took 6 bases from V and 4 from J; bases not matched to a gene: 7. The CDR3 runs 14 residues. This CDR3 is CASRPGQSADTQYF. Written as DNA, the CDR3 is TGTGCCAGCAGGCCGGGACAGAGCGCAGATACGCAGTATTTT.

The gene calls are TRBV7-6 and TRBJ2-1, with TRBD2 matching 10 bases. Germline V gives CDR1 SGHVS, CDR2 FNYEAQ. This CDR3 has 17 residues. Losses at the gene ends were 2 bases for V and 6 bases for J; bases not matched to a gene: 10. CDR3 sequence reads: CASSLSSLAGGPNEQFF. The CDR3 DNA sequence: TGTGCCAGCAGCTTAAGTTCTTTAGCGGGGGGCCCCAATGAGCAGTTCTTC.

A few counts support this clonotype. The V call is TRBV7-9, the J call TRBJ2-1; 7 bases are shared with TRBD2. Trimming at V came to 3 bases and at J to 4 bases, leaving 12 bases not matched to a gene. The CDR3 runs 17 residues. Per the germline V gene, CDR1 is SEHNR and CDR2 is FQNEAQ (reference sequence). As DNA, the CDR3 is TGTGCCAGCAGCTTCCCCAAGGCGGGGGTTTCGTACAATGAGCAGTTCTTC. Translating gives CASSFPKAGVSYNEQFF.

The V and J genes are TRBV27 and TRBJ2-1; D ambiguous. The CDR3 covers 15 residues. V lost 2 bases and J 2 bases, leaving 10 bases between the germline ends. The V gene's germline CDR1 is MNHEY and CDR2 SMNVEV (reference sequence). This CDR3 reads CASSLGVPTYNEQFF. Written as DNA, the CDR3 is TGTGCCAGCAGTTTAGGAGTGCCAACCTACAATGAGCAGTTCTTC.

This clonotype was picked up many times. The gene calls are TRBV7-9 and TRBJ2-5; a possible D gene is TRBD2 (5 bases). The V end was cut by 3 bases, the J end by 2 bases, with 7 bases between. Germline V lookup: CDR1 SEHNR, CDR2 FQNEAQ (reference sequence). This CDR3 contains 13 residues. CDR3 loop: CASSFSEQETQYF. Here the CDR3 DNA reads TGTGCCAGCAGCTTTAGCGAACAAGAGACCCAGTACTTC.